The 18 T cell receptor beta chains listed next were all sequenced from one sample in a study of blood T cell repertoires in COVID-19. Data came from immunoSEQ multiplex PCR; TCRdb stores just in-frame clones and leaves some out. The profile shows some 250,000 clones, 88% of them singletons. Sequences were obtained from peripheral blood. Receptors originate from a human donor in a cohort sampled during active COVID-19.

The J gene is TRBJ1-1, the V gene TRBV29-1, with TRBD1 identical over 7 bases. From germline, CDR1 is SQVTM and CDR2 ANQGSEA. Trimming took 6 bases from V and 0 from J; bases not matched to a gene: 4. The CDR3 extends over 13 amino acids. The DNA of the CDR3 is TGCAGCGTAACAGGGGTTATGAACACTGAAGCTTTCTTT. Protein sequence: CSVTGVMNTEAFF.

The J gene is TRBJ2-7, the V gene TRBV6-6; 10 nucleotides match TRBD1. With 8 bases clipped from V and 6 bases from J, the junction kept 10 bases outside the gene matches. CDR1 and CDR2 from the germline V gene are MNHNY and SVGAGI (reference sequence). The CDR3 is 14 amino acids. DNA for the CDR3: TGTGCCAGCTCAATCGGGACAGGGGTGGTCGAGCAGTACTTC. Its protein product is CASSIGTGVVEQYF.

V usage is TRBV27 and J usage is TRBJ2-7, with D tentatively TRBD2 (6 bases). The CDR3 is 13 amino acids. Germline CDR1 is MNHEY and CDR2 is SMNVEV (reference sequence). Trimming shortened V by 3 bases and J by 4 bases, and 10 bases separated the two germline ends. The DNA for the CDR3 is TGTGCCAGCAGTTTGGCGGAGGGGTACGAGCAGTACTTC. Protein product: CASSLAEGYEQYF.

The CDR3 region is CASSLLGQGFGYTF. The CDR3 coding sequence is TGTGCCAGTAGTTTATTGGGACAGGGCTTCGGCTACACCTTC. The chain has TRBV19 and TRBJ1-2, with TRBD1 matching 9 bases. The CDR3 extends over 14 amino acids. Germline V gives CDR1 LNHDA, CDR2 SQIVND (reference sequence). V lost 5 bases, J lost 8 bases, and 9 bases stayed unmatched.

V is TRBV7-9 and J is TRBJ1-2; the match to TRBD1 covers 8 bases. Looked up from germline, CDR1 is SEHNR and CDR2 is FQNEAQ (reference sequence). With V trimmed by 6 bases and J by 4 bases, 4 bases remained unmatched. There are 13 residues in the CDR3. The CDR3 region has the DNA TGTGCCAGCAGTATGACAGGGGTCTATGGCTACACCTTC. Translated, it gives CASSMTGVYGYTF.

The chain recombines TRBV5-1 with TRBJ1-5; D might be TRBD1 (5 bases). The germline V gene has CDR1 SGHRS and CDR2 YFSETQ. V was clipped by 10 bases and J by 7 bases, with 21 bases between them. The CDR3 contains 14 residues. CDR3 protein: CAAGGTDLRQPQHF. The CDR3 DNA is TGCGCCGCGGGGGGGACTGACCTAAGACAGCCCCAGCATTTT.

This clone was recorded only once. V usage is TRBV18 and J usage is TRBJ1-5; tentatively, D is TRBD1 (5 bases). Germline CDR1 and CDR2: KGHSH and LQKENI. V lost 4 bases and J 5 bases, leaving 12 bases between the germline ends. There are 14 residues in the CDR3. The CDR3 spells CASSLGRGDQPQHF. In nucleotides, the CDR3 is TGTGCCAGCTCACTAGGACGGGGGGATCAGCCCCAGCATTTT.

The V and J genes are TRBV18 and TRBJ1-5; 8 bases fit TRBD1. This CDR3 is built from 15 residues. V dropped 3 bases and J dropped 7; count of bases not matched to a gene: 8. Germline CDR1 KGHSH, CDR2 LQKENI. CDR3 sequence (DNA): TGTGCCAGCTCACCTCAGGACAGGGAGGACCAGCCCCAGCATTTT. Translation: CASSPQDREDQPQHF.

The rearrangement links TRBV4-1 to TRBJ1-5; D unresolved. V was shortened by 1 base and J by 2 bases, with 9 bases between the two germline ends. Germline V lookup: CDR1 MGHRA, CDR2 YSYEKL. The CDR3 has 15 residues. DNA of the CDR3: TGCGCCAGCAGCCAAGTGCTCGGAGGCAATCAGCCCCAGCATTTT. Protein product: CASSQVLGGNQPQHF.

The gene calls are TRBV27 and TRBJ2-2, with TRBD1 as a possible D gene (6 bases). Trimming removed 6 bases from V and 1 base from J, with 9 bases in between. Germline-derived CDR1 and CDR2 are MNHEY and SMNVEV (reference sequence). The CDR3 has 14 residues. DNA of the CDR3: TGTGCCAGCAGGGCGACAGGGAACACCGGGGAGCTGTTTTTT. Translated: CASRATGNTGELFF.

The V gene is TRBV2, the J gene TRBJ2-7; D ambiguous. The V end lost 4 bases, the J end lost 4 bases, and 8 bases lay between the germline ends. The CDR3 is made up of 12 amino acids. Germline CDR1 is SNHLY and CDR2 is FYNNEI. CDR3 coding DNA: TGTGCCAGCAGTGTGTTACAGTACGAGCAGTACTTC. It encodes CASSVLQYEQYF.

The chain carries TRBV24-1 and TRBJ2-1, with unresolved D. V shed 7 bases and J shed 5 bases, with 11 bases lying between them. CDR1 is KGHDR and CDR2 is SFDVKD in the germline V gene. The CDR3 is 13 amino acids. CDR3 sequence reads: CATRSTGNNEQFF. CDR3 nucleotide sequence: TGTGCCACCAGATCAACGGGTAACAATGAGCAGTTCTTC.

The chain couples TRBV24-1 to TRBJ2-3; TRBD2 aligns across 13 bases. There are 17 residues in the CDR3. Germline CDR1 reads KGHDR; CDR2 reads SFDVKD. Trimming took 4 bases from V and 6 from J; bases not matched to a gene: 9. This CDR3 is CATSERGTSGAPDTQYF. In DNA form, the CDR3 reads TGTGCCACCAGTGAGCGCGGGACTAGCGGGGCCCCGGATACGCAGTATTTT.

The gene calls are TRBV9 and TRBJ2-7; 10 positions match TRBD1. Germline CDR1 and CDR2: SGDLS and YYNGEE. The CDR3 loop spans 14 amino acids. Germline trimming cut 0 bases from V and 5 bases from J; bases unmatched to any gene: 2. The CDR3 loop reads CASSVEGTGDEQYF. The CDR3 DNA sequence: TGTGCCAGCAGCGTAGAAGGGACAGGGGACGAGCAGTACTTC.

V gene TRBV29-1 combines with J gene TRBJ2-6; D is perhaps TRBD1 (5 bases). The germline V gene encodes CDR1 SQVTM and CDR2 ANQGSEA. V was shortened by 5 bases and J by 0 bases, with 14 bases between the two germline ends. The CDR3 is made up of 16 amino acids. The CDR3 protein is CSVQLDTNSGANVLTF. CDR3 DNA: TGCAGCGTTCAGTTGGACACAAACTCTGGGGCCAACGTCCTGACTTTC. Combining the CDR3 with reference TRBV29-1 and TRBJ2-6 gives the whole variable domain SAVISQKPSRDICQRGTSLTIQCQVDSQVTMMFWYRQQPGQSLTLIATANQGSEATYESGFVIDKFPISRPNLTFSTLTVSNMSPEDSSIYLCSVQLDTNSGANVLTFGAGSRLTVL.

The V call is TRBV7-9, the J call TRBJ1-5; the D is unclear. Germline CDR1 is SEHNR and CDR2 is FQNEAQ (reference sequence). The CDR3 sequence is 16 residues long. V lost 0 bases and J lost 5, with 14 bases in between. CDR3: CASSLARSGMDQPQHF. The CDR3 DNA reads TGTGCCAGCAGCTTAGCCCGGTCCGGGATGGATCAGCCCCAGCATTTT.

V usage is TRBV13 and J usage is TRBJ2-3; the D gene is possibly TRBD1 (6 bases). Per germline, CDR1 PRHDT and CDR2 FYEKMQ (reference sequence). The CDR3 runs to 15 residues. Trimming took off 1 base at V and 6 bases at J, with 14 bases between the two ends. Here the CDR3 DNA reads TGTGCCAGCAGCTTAGAGGGCCCTCAGGGGGATACGCAGTATTTT. This translates into CASSLEGPQGDTQYF.

CDR3 amino acids: CASSLASGYTF. The CDR3 DNA is TGTGCCAGCAGCTTAGCCTCGGGCTACACCTTC. This chain joins TRBV7-9 and TRBJ1-2, with D hard to call. The CDR3 loop spans 11 amino acids. Germline CDR1 SEHNR, CDR2 FQNEAQ (reference sequence). The germline V and J ends were trimmed by 0 bases and 8 bases, with 4 bases remaining between them.